A single TCR beta chain is shown here with its context. Its antigen is currently unknown. This record belongs to a study of cytotoxic CD8 clonotypes in ibrutinib-treated CLL. Study information: Of a cohort that held some eleven relapsed/refractory and 15 treatment-naive patients, under 18 were IGHV unmutated. Per sample, productive templates averaged approximately 250,000 and productive rearrangements averaged about 100,000. Findings and limits, study-wide: Public clonotypes, rarely seen, contracted or held steady on treatment. Sustained-remission patients were sampled at different times than progressing patients were.

Generated by immunoSEQ multiplex PCR, the TCRdb table keeps only in-frame clones and is missing some. The sample holds approximately 5,900 clones, roughly 79% seen once. There are 15 residues in the CDR3. The germline CDR1 and CDR2 sequences are MNHEY and SVGAGI. V lost 4 bases and J lost 0; bases outside the gene matches: 2. This clonotype originated in a human donor with chronic lymphocytic leukemia. Material: PBMCs, obtained before ibrutinib treatment. The chain couples TRBV6-5 to TRBJ2-2, with 7 bases fitting TRBD2. CDR3 nucleotide sequence: TGTGCCAGCAGTTGGGGGGGGACGAACACCGGGGAGCTGTTTTTT. Amino acid sequence: CASSWGGTNTGELFF.